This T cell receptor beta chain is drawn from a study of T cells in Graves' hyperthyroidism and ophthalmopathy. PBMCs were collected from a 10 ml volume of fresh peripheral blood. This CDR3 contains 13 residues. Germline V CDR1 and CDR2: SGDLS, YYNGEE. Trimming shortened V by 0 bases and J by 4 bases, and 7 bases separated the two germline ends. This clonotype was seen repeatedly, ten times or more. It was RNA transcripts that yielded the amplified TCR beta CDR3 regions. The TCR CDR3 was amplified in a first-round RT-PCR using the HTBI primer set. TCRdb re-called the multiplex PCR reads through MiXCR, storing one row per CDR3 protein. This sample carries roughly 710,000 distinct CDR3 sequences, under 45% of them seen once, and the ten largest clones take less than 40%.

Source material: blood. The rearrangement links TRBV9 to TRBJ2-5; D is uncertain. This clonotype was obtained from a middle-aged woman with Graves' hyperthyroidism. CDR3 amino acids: CASSVDLRETQYF. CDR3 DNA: TGTGCCAGCAGCGTAGATCTGAGAGAGACCCAGTACTTC.